One sample yielded the 7 T cell receptor beta chains listed below, sequenced in a study of long-term antiretroviral therapy in people with HIV. Sequencing used immunoSEQ v3.0 at survey level. Clones were read by immunoSEQ multiplex PCR, and TCRdb kept only the in-frame ones, dropping some. The table has under 9,000 clones, approximately 84% seen once. The specimen comprised unsorted PBMCs, sampled 2.5 to 2.7 years before starting antiretroviral therapy. These receptors were collected from a man aged 40-49 years with HIV.

The chain is built from TRBV6-1 and TRBJ1-1; D is unresolved. Germline V gene data show CDR1 as MNHNS and CDR2 as SASEGT. The CDR3 runs to 15 residues. V lost 5 bases and J 1 base, leaving 14 bases between the germline ends. In DNA, the CDR3 is TGTGCCAGCAGTACCCGACCCCGGGGGAACACTGAAGCTTTCTTT. Its protein product is CASSTRPRGNTEAFF.

This clone occurred a few times. This chain joins TRBV27 and TRBJ1-6; D call uncertain. The CDR3 contains 14 residues. V lost 6 bases and J 5 bases, leaving 11 bases between the germline ends. The germline V gene encodes CDR1 MNHEY and CDR2 SMNVEV (reference sequence). CDR3 DNA sequence: TGTGCCAGCAGCTCGACGGCCGATAATTCACCCCTCCACTTT. Its translation is CASSSTADNSPLHF.

The chain couples TRBV5-1 to TRBJ2-1, with TRBD2 identical over 13 bases. Germline V gene sequence: CDR1 SGHRS, CDR2 YFSETQ. V lost 2 bases, J lost 6 bases, and 8 bases stayed unmatched. CDR3 length: 17 residues. CDR3 amino acids: CASSLTPGLAGTNEQFF. DNA of the CDR3: TGCGCCAGCAGCTTAACACCGGGACTAGCGGGGACCAATGAGCAGTTCTTC.

This clone was picked up one time. The genes are TRBV9 and TRBJ2-7; D gene ambiguous. The CDR3 spans 15 residues. V dropped 0 bases and J dropped 0 bases, with 10 bases sitting between them. Germline V gene data show CDR1 as SGDLS and CDR2 as YYNGEE. The DNA for the CDR3 is TGTGCCAGCAGCGTAGGGGCGGATATCTCCTACGAGCAGTACTTC. This encodes CASSVGADISYEQYF.

The chain is built from TRBV6-5 and TRBJ1-3; unclear D gene. Trimming removed 1 base from V and 4 bases from J, with 5 bases in between. Germline CDR1 is MNHEY and CDR2 is SVGAGI. The CDR3 runs 13 residues. CDR3: CASSYLRGNTIYF. CDR3 bases: TGTGCCAGCAGTTACTTGCGAGGAAACACCATATATTTT.

The CDR3 reads CASGRGDYEQYF. In DNA, the CDR3 is TGTGCTAGTGGTCGCGGAGACTACGAGCAGTACTTC. The chain uses TRBV12-5 and TRBJ2-7; no clear D. V was cut by 5 bases and J by 3 bases, with 8 bases left in between. The CDR3 runs 12 residues. The germline CDR1 and CDR2 sequences are LGHNT and FRNRAP.

The chain joins TRBV23-1 to TRBJ2-2; D is unclear. TRBV23-1 is treated as an ORF (open reading frame) with a function not yet certain. The CDR3 consists of 12 residues. V shed 7 bases and J shed 3 bases, with 6 bases lying between them. The CDR3 coding sequence is TGCGCCAGCACCGCCCACACCGGGGAGCTGTTTTTT. This gives the protein CASTAHTGELFF.